The rows below give T cell receptor beta chains drawn from one sample of a study of cytomegalovirus exposure and HLA in healthy donors. The protocol was immunoSEQ multiplex PCR, while the TCRdb copy is restricted to in-frame clones and leaves out a portion. The sample lists approximately 170,000 clones; roughly 76% were seen once. Sample: PBMCs. The receptors derive from a human donor in good health. CDR3s include the opening cysteine and the closing phenylalanine or tryptophan. D genes are given only for firm matches. Expanded clones are given a class, and other clones once, few, many or no size at all.

14 TRBJ2-3 - - TRBV11-3 TGTGCCAGCAGCCTTCCGGGGGGCACAGATACGCAGTATTTT CASSLPGGTDTQYF
15 TRBJ1-5 - - TRBV6-6 TGTGCCAGCAGTACAGGGTCCAGTGGCAATCAGCCCCAGCATTTT CASSTGSSGNQPQHF
15 TRBJ2-3 - - TRBV4-3 TGCGCCAGCAGCCAAGAGGAAGGGGAGGCAGATACGCAGTATTTT CASSQEEGEADTQYF
14 TRBJ1-1 - - TRBV6-4 TGTGCCAGCAGTGAGCGGGGGAGAGACACTGAAGCTTTCTTT CASSERGRDTEAFF
13 TRBJ1-1 - - TRBV7-9 TGTGCCAGCAGCGACACCCGGGAAACTGAAGCTTTCTTT CASSDTRETEAFF
15 TRBJ2-5 TRBD1 - TRBV6-5 TGTGCCAGCAGTTCTGAGGGACAGGGCCTCGAGACCCAGTACTTC CASSSEGQGLETQYF
15 TRBJ1-1 - - TRBV6-1 TGTGCCAGCATCATAAAGGGGGGGAAGGACACTGAAGCTTTCTTT CASIIKGGKDTEAFF
16 TRBJ1-1 TRBD1 once TRBV10-3 TGTGCCATCAGTGAGTCGTGGCGACAGGGGAACACTGAAGCTTTCTTT CAISESWRQGNTEAFF
16 TRBJ2-1 TRBD2 - TRBV11-3 TGTGCCAGCAGCCGTAGCGGGGGCCAGCAAAACAATGAGCAGTTCTTC CASSRSGGQQNNEQFF
15 TRBJ2-7 - - TRBV5-6 TGTGCCAGCAGACGCAACAGGGCGCCCTGGGGCGAGCAGTACTTC CASRRNRAPWGEQYF
16 TRBJ2-7 TRBD1 - TRBV5-4 TGTGCCAGCAGCCAGCCCGGGACAGGCCCAACCTACGAGCAGTACTTC CASSQPGTGPTYEQYF
14 TRBJ2-7 TRBD2 - TRBV9 TGTGCCAGCAGCGTAGAAGCGGGGACCTACGAGCAGTACTTC CASSVEAGTYEQYF
15 TRBJ1-2 TRBD1 - TRBV4-1 TGCGCCAGCAGCCAGGCCGCAGGGGGGTCTTATGGCTACACCTTC CASSQAAGGSYGYTF
14 TRBJ2-7 TRBD1 - TRBV4-1 TGCGCCAGCAGCCATGAGGACAGGGGGTACGAGCAGTACTTC CASSHEDRGYEQYF
16 TRBJ2-7 - few TRBV4-3 TGCGCCAGCAGCCAAGATATAGGGGGTTTTTCCTACGAGCAGTACTTC CASSQDIGGFSYEQYF
16 TRBJ1-5 TRBD1 once TRBV28 TGTGCCAGCAGTTCCCCCGACAGGGATGGCAATCAGCCCCAGCATTTT CASSSPDRDGNQPQHF
13 TRBJ2-5 TRBD1 - TRBV27 TGTGCCAGCAGCTTTACAGGGGTAAAGACCCAGTACTTC CASSFTGVKTQYF
14 TRBJ1-1 - - TRBV5-1 TGCGCCAGCAGCTTGGAGGGGGAGTTCTCTGAAGCTTTCTTT CASSLEGEFSEAFF
17 TRBJ2-7 TRBD1 once TRBV13 TGTGCCAGCAGCCCCCTCGGGACAGGGGCTATGTCCGCCGAGCAGTACTTC CASSPLGTGAMSAEQYF
16 TRBJ1-5 - - TRBV29-1 TGCAGCGTTGTTGTTGGGGGCGCAGACGGCAATCAGCCCCAGCATTTT CSVVVGGADGNQPQHF
14 TRBJ2-5 - - TRBV5-1 TGCGCCAGCACCCTCCTCGGGGACCAAGAGACCCAGTACTTC CASTLLGDQETQYF
13 TRBJ2-7 TRBD1 - TRBV6-5 TGTGCCAGCAGGAGGGACAGGATCTACGAGCAGTACTTC CASRRDRIYEQYF
17 TRBJ1-1 TRBD1 - TRBV5-8 TGTGCCAGCAGCTACTCAACAGGGGGCAGAATCTACACTGAAGCTTTCTTT CASSYSTGGRIYTEAFF
14 TRBJ1-6 TRBD1 - TRBV6-5 TGTGCCAGCACCGGAGGGACAGGGACTTCACCCCTCCACTTT CASTGGTGTSPLHF
15 TRBJ2-7 - - TRBV5-4 TGTGCCAGCAGCGACATTGCATTAAAGCACCCCGAGCAGTACTTC CASSDIALKHPEQYF
14 TRBJ2-2 TRBD2 - TRBV2 TGTGCCAGCAATTTAGCGGGGGGCACCGGGGAGCTGTTTTTT CASNLAGGTGELFF
18 TRBJ1-6 - - TRBV27 TGTGCCAGCAGTACCCGGGACACCGCCGACTCCTATAATTCACCCCTCCACTTT CASSTRDTADSYNSPLHF
14 TRBJ2-4 - few TRBV10-3 TGTGCCATCAGTGAGTCAGACGTGGGGGGCATTCAGTACTTC CAISESDVGGIQYF
17 TRBJ1-1 TRBD1 - TRBV19 TGTGCCAGTAGTAGGGGGGGGACAGGGGCTACTAACACTGAAGCTTTCTTT CASSRGGTGATNTEAFF
15 TRBJ2-7 - - TRBV6-5 TGTGCCAGCAGTTACGCTGAACAGGGACCCTACGAGCAGTACTTC CASSYAEQGPYEQYF
13 TRBJ2-1 - - TRBV5-1 TGCGCCAGCAGCGACAGAAACTACAATGAGCAGTTCTTC CASSDRNYNEQFF
13 TRBJ2-7 - - TRBV11-2 TGTGCCAGCAGCTTCGGAACAGAGTACGAGCAGTACTTC CASSFGTEYEQYF
15 TRBJ1-4 - - TRBV2 TGTGCCAGCAGTCCGGCAGGGTTTAATAATGAAAAACTGTTTTTT CASSPAGFNNEKLFF
15 TRBJ1-3 - - TRBV13 TGTGCCAGCAGCTCAAGGACAAGGCAGGGAAACACCATATATTTT CASSSRTRQGNTIYF
12 TRBJ2-3 - - TRBV6-5 TGTGCCAGCTCCCGGGGGACAGATACGCAGTATTTT CASSRGTDTQYF
12 TRBJ1-6 TRBD1 - TRBV4-1 TGCGCCAGCGGTCAGGGGGATTCACCCCTCCACTTT CASGQGDSPLHF
11 TRBJ1-1 - - TRBV6-1 TGTGCCAGCAGTGAATCAGGCGAAGCTTTCTTT CASSESGEAFF
15 TRBJ2-3 - - TRBV6-5 TGTGCCAGCAGTTACTCGTCGGGGGAAACAGATACGCAGTATTTT CASSYSSGETDTQYF
18 TRBJ2-2 - - TRBV18 TGTGCCAGCTCACCGGTCCAGAATGGGGGCCCGCCCACCGGGGAGCTGTTTTTT CASSPVQNGGPPTGELFF
18 TRBJ2-1 TRBD2 once TRBV4-1 TGCGCCAGCAAGAAAGCTAGCGGGGGGCCGAGCTCCTACAATGAGCAGTTCTTC CASKKASGGPSSYNEQFF
14 TRBJ1-3 - - TRBV6-1 TGTGCCAGCACCGAATCCGGGGATGGAAACACCATATATTTT CASTESGDGNTIYF
14 TRBJ2-5 TRBD1 - TRBV2 TGTGCCAGCAGACCCGGACAGGGGGGAGAGACCCAGTACTTC CASRPGQGGETQYF
13 TRBJ2-5 - once TRBV5-1 TGCGCCAGCACCCGCGGGGGCGAGGAGACCCAGTACTTC CASTRGGEETQYF
14 TRBJ2-2 - - TRBV7-2 TGTGCCAGCAGCTTAAACGGGGTTACCGGGGAGCTGTTTTTT CASSLNGVTGELFF
12 TRBJ1-1 - - TRBV27 TGTGCCAGCAGTTCACCAGGGTGGGGAGCTTTCTTT CASSSPGWGAFF
13 TRBJ2-2 - few TRBV19 TGTGCCAGTAGTAACCTAAACACCGGGGAGCTGTTTTTT CASSNLNTGELFF
13 TRBJ2-7 - - TRBV5-1 TGCGCCAGCAGCGCAATATCGAGCTACGAGCAGTACTTC CASSAISSYEQYF
15 TRBJ1-5 TRBD1 - TRBV5-1 TGCGCCAGCAGCAAGGGACAGGGGAAGGATCAGCCCCAGCATTTT CASSKGQGKDQPQHF
17 TRBJ1-2 TRBD1 - TRBV25-1 TGTGCCAGCAGTGAAGGGGCAGGGGGCTGGCCTAACTATGGCTACACCTTC CASSEGAGGWPNYGYTF
15 TRBJ1-5 TRBD1 - TRBV6-6 TGTGCCAGCAGCTCCACAGGGGGCGGCAATCAGCCCCAGCATTTT CASSSTGGGNQPQHF